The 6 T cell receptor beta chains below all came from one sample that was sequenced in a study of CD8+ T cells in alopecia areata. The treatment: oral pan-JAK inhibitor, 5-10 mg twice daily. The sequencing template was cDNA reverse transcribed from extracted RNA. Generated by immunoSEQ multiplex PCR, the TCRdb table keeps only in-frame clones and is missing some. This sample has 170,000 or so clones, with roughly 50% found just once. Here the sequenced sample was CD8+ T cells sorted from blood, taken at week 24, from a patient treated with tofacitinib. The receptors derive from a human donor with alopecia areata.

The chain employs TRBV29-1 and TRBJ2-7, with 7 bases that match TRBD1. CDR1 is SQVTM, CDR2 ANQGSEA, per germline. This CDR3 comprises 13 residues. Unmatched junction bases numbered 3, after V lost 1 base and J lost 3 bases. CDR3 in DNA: TGCAGCGTTGAAGCCAGGGACAGCTACGAGCAGTACTTC. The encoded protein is CSVEARDSYEQYF.

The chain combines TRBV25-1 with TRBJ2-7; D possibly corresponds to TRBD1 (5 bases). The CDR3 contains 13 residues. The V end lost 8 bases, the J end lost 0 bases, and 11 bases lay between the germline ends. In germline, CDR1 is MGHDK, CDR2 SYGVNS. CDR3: CASCRVLSYEQYF. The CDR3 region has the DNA TGTGCCAGCTGCAGGGTTCTCTCCTACGAGCAGTACTTC.

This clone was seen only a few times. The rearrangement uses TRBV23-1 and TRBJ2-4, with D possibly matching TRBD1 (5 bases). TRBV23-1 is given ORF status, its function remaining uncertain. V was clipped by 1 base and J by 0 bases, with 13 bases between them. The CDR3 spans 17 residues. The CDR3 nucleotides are TGCGCCAGCAGTCAATGGAAAGGGGCGTTAGCCAAAAACATTCAGTACTTC. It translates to CASSQWKGALAKNIQYF.

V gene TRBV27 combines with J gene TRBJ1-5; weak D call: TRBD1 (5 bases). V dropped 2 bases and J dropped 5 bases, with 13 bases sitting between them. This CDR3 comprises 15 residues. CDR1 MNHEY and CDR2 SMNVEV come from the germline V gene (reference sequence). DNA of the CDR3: TGTGCCAGCAGTTTACCCCGCAGGGCCGATCAGCCCCAGCATTTT. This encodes CASSLPRRADQPQHF.

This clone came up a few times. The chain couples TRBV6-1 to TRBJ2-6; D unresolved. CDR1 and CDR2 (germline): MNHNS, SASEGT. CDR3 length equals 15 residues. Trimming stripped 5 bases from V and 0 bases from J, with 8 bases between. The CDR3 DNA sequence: TGTGCCAGCAGTTCAACCAGCTCTGGGGCCAACGTCCTGACTTTC. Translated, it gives CASSSTSSGANVLTF.

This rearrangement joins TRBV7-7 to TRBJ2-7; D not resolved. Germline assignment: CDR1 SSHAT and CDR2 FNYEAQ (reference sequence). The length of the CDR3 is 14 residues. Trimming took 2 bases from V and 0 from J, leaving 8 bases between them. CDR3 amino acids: CASSLSTSSYEQYF. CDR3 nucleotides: TGTGCCAGCAGCTTAAGTACCAGCTCCTACGAGCAGTACTTC.